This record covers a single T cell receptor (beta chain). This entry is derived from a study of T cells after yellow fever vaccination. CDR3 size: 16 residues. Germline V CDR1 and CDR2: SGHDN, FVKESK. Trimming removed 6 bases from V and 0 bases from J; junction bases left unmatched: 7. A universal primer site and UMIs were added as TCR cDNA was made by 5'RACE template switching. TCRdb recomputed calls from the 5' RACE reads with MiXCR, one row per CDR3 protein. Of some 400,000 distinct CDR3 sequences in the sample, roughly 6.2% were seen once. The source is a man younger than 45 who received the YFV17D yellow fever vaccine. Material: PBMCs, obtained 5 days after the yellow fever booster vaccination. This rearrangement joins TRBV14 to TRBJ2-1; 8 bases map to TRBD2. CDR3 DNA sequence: TGTGCCAGCAGGGCAACTAGCGGAAGCTCCTACAATGAGCAGTTCTTC. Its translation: CASRATSGSSYNEQFF.